This T cell receptor (beta chain) emerged from a study of blood T cell repertoires in COVID-19. In the study overall: Italy, Spain and the United States were the sources of the convalescent and acute COVID-19 samples. The cDNA or gDNA used as material had been derived from T cells, B-cell-depleted T cells, or PBMCs.

In the study's own analysis: Cell counts per sample came from amplifying reference gene primers. Sequencing was performed with immunoSEQ multiplex PCR; in TCRdb, only in-frame clones are kept and a portion is missing. That table is the source of V, J and clone size, and D and trimming were worked out from the DNA. The table lists around 70,000 clones, approximately 80% of them singletons. Germline CDR1 MGHRA, CDR2 YSYEKL. After removal of 4 bases from V and 7 bases from J, the junction contained 9 bases not matched to a gene. The CDR3 spans 16 residues. The sequenced sample consisted of peripheral blood. The V call is TRBV4-1, the J call TRBJ1-6; the match to TRBD1 covers 8 bases. This TCR derives from a man in his sixties with acute or convalescent COVID-19. This CDR3 is CASSPVPTGENSPLHF. CDR3 bases: TGCGCCAGCAGCCCAGTACCGACAGGGGAGAATTCACCCCTCCACTTT.